What follows are 13 T cell receptor beta chains derived from one specimen sequenced in a study of T-cell reconstitution after alpha-beta-depleted transplantation in children. Unique molecular identifiers were incorporated into the prepared TCRbeta library. One entry per CDR3 protein, called by TCRdb with MiXCR from the PCR reads. The sample includes about 310,000 distinct CDR3 sequences, about a quarter of them seen just once. Sample: PBMCs, mostly from graft donor cells, taken 180 days after TCRalphabeta/CD19-depleted stem cell transplant. The source is a male patient between 5 and 17 years old who had a stem cell transplant for acute lymphoblastic leukemia, so the T cells may come from the graft donor.

The chain combines TRBV27 with TRBJ1-4, with TRBD1 matching over 9 bases. Losses at the gene ends were 6 bases for V and 6 bases for J; bases not matched to a gene: 2. The V gene's germline CDR1 is MNHEY and CDR2 SMNVEV (reference sequence). The CDR3 loop spans 13 amino acids. The CDR3 here is CASRQGAHEKLFF. DNA for the CDR3: TGTGCCAGCAGACAGGGGGCGCATGAAAAACTGTTTTTT.

CDR3 loop: CSVDLGLAQWGYNEQFF. In DNA form, the CDR3 reads TGCAGCGTTGATTTAGGGCTAGCCCAATGGGGATACAATGAGCAGTTCTTC. The chain joins TRBV29-1 to TRBJ2-1; maybe TRBD2 (5 bases). This CDR3 spans 17 amino acids. The germline V and J ends were trimmed by 3 bases and 4 bases, with 22 bases remaining between them. Germline CDR1 SQVTM, CDR2 ANQGSEA.

This clonotype was detected many times. This chain connects TRBV10-3 to TRBJ2-1, with D perhaps matching TRBD2 (5 bases). The length of the CDR3 is 13 residues. Germline CDR1 and CDR2: ENHRY and SYGVKD. The V end was cut by 4 bases, the J end by 3 bases, with 7 bases between. The CDR3 protein is CAISARDYNEQFF. For the CDR3, the DNA is TGTGCCATCAGTGCCCGGGACTACAATGAGCAGTTCTTC.

The rearrangement joins TRBV7-2 to TRBJ2-3, with unresolved D. The CDR3 covers 16 residues. Trimming left V 5 bases short and J 0 bases short, with 15 bases between. CDR1 is SGHTA, CDR2 FQGNSA, per germline. The CDR3 region has the DNA TGTGCCAGCAGCCCGCTACGTTTGGTTAGCACAGATACGCAGTATTTT. It is translated as CASSPLRLVSTDTQYF. The full variable domain, with the rest looked up from reference TRBV7-2 and TRBJ2-3, is GAGVSQSPSNKVTEKGKDVELRCDPISGHTALYWYRQSLGQGLEFLIYFQGNSAPDKSGLPSDRFSAERTGGSVSTLTIQRTQQEDSAVYLCASSPLRLVSTDTQYFGPGTRLTVL.

This clonotype appeared a few times. The chain has TRBV11-2 and TRBJ2-3; the D call may be TRBD1 or TRBD2 (5 bases each). Trimming took off 6 bases at V and 2 bases at J, with 15 bases between the two ends. CDR1 is SGHAT, CDR2 FQNNGV, per germline. The CDR3 spans 15 residues. The CDR3 nucleotides read TGTGCCAGCAGGAAACCGGGACGCTTCACAGATACGCAGTATTTT. Translation: CASRKPGRFTDTQYF.

This clonotype is medium-sized in the sample. This chain connects TRBV6-5 to TRBJ2-7, with TRBD1 matching 8 bases. The germline gives CDR1 MNHEY, CDR2 SVGAGI. The CDR3 is made up of 15 amino acids. J lost 3 bases, V lost 7 bases, and 11 bases had no gene match. The CDR3 loop is CASTPGGTPLYEQYF. The CDR3 DNA reads TGTGCCAGCACTCCAGGGGGCACTCCTCTCTACGAGCAGTACTTC.

V usage is TRBV12-3 or TRBV12-4 and J usage is TRBJ2-5; 11 bases fit TRBD2. The CDR3 is made up of 17 amino acids. The junction had 7 bases not matched to a gene; V was cut back by 1 base and J by 3 bases. The CDR3 sequence is CASSLVGNSGREETQYF. Written as DNA, the CDR3 is TGTGCCAGCAGTTTAGTCGGGAATAGCGGGAGGGAAGAGACCCAGTACTTC.

The rearrangement joins TRBV12-3 or TRBV12-4 to TRBJ2-7, with D tentatively TRBD2 (5 bases). CDR3 size: 16 residues. Trimming cost V 0 bases and J 3 bases, with 15 bases left between them. CDR3: CASSLALVLEVYEQYF. For the CDR3, the DNA is TGTGCCAGCAGTTTAGCGCTCGTACTAGAGGTCTACGAGCAGTACTTC.

The chain is built from TRBV5-1 and TRBJ1-5, with D maybe TRBD1 (6 bases). Germline V lookup: CDR1 SGHRS, CDR2 YFSETQ. The CDR3 runs to 22 residues. V was cut by 0 bases and J by 0 bases, with 28 bases left in between. The CDR3 spells CASSLGGGGWSRWAYSNQPQHF. In nucleotides, the CDR3 is TGCGCCAGCAGCTTGGGGGGGGGCGGATGGTCCCGGTGGGCTTATAGCAATCAGCCCCAGCATTTT. Complete variable domain (other parts from reference TRBV5-1 and TRBJ1-5): KAGVTQTPRYLIKTRGQQVTLSCSPISGHRSVSWYQQTPGQGLQFLFEYFSETQRNKGNFPGRFSGRQFSNSRSEMNVSTLELGDSALYLCASSLGGGGWSRWAYSNQPQHFGDGTRLSIL.

The rearrangement uses TRBV5-1 and TRBJ1-3; 7 bases map to TRBD1. The V and J ends lost 2 bases and 0 bases, in that order; junction bases with no gene match: 5. Germline CDR1 SGHRS, CDR2 YFSETQ. This CDR3 is built from 16 residues. The CDR3 nucleotides are TGCGCCAGCAGCTTCGGGACAGCAGCCTCTGGAAACACCATATATTTT. Protein product: CASSFGTAASGNTIYF.

The chain couples TRBV27 to TRBJ2-1; TRBD2 is a possible D gene (5 bases). Germline CDR1 reads MNHEY; CDR2 reads SMNVEV (reference sequence). V shed 2 bases and J shed 7 bases, with 15 bases lying between them. The CDR3 sequence is 15 residues long. The CDR3 region has the DNA TGTGCCAGCAGTTTACATCGGGGTAAAGGGAATGAGCAGTTCTTC. Its protein product is CASSLHRGKGNEQFF.

This clonotype was found a few times. The rearrangement uses TRBV12-3 or TRBV12-4 and TRBJ2-7; perhaps TRBD2 as D (7 bases). The CDR3 totals 14 residues. Trimming took off 6 bases at V and 3 bases at J, with 15 bases between the two ends. CDR3 sequence (DNA): TGTGCCAGCAGCCCACAGGGAGGGTTCTACGAGCAGTACTTC. Translating gives CASSPQGGFYEQYF.

The chain uses TRBV21-1 and TRBJ1-3. TRBV21-1 is marked as a pseudogene. The CDR3 is 18 residues long. CDR3: CASPQGGSVKEGGNTIYF. The CDR3 bases are TGTGCCAGCCCCCAGGGAGGCAGCGTAAAGGAAGGAGGAAACACCATATATTTT.